This T cell receptor (beta chain) came from a study of blood T cell repertoires in COVID-19. Study details: Specimens from acute and convalescent COVID-19 originated in the United States, Italy and Spain.

Germline V gene data show CDR1 as SGHVS and CDR2 as FQNEAQ. V dropped 7 bases and J dropped 1 base, with 10 bases sitting between them. The CDR3 is 13 amino acids. Only in-frame clones appear in the TCRdb table, and some are missing; sequencing was by immunoSEQ multiplex PCR. Seen here are about 31,000 clones, around 90% observed once, and the top ten hold 7.9%. The rearrangement links TRBV7-8 to TRBJ1-1, with D perhaps matching TRBD1 (5 bases). Sequencing was performed on peripheral blood. The TCR comes from a man aged 55 to 70 with COVID-19, enrolled during active disease. The CDR3 bases are TGTGCCAGCACCCCGGGGGGGAACACTGAAGCTTTCTTT. Its translation: CASTPGGNTEAFF.